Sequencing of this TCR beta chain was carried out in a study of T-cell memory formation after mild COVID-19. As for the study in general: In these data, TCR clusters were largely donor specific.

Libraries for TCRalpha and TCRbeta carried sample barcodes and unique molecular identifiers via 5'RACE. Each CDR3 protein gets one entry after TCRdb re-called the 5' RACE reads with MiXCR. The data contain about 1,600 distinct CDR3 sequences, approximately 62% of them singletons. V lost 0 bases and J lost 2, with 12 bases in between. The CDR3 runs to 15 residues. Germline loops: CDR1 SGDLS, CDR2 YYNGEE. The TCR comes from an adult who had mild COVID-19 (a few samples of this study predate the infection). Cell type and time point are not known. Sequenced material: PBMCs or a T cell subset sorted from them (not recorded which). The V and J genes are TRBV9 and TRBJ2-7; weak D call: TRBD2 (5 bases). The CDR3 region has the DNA TGTGCCAGCAGCGTAGGGGGAGACACAGCCTACGAGCAGTACTTC. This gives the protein CASSVGGDTAYEQYF.